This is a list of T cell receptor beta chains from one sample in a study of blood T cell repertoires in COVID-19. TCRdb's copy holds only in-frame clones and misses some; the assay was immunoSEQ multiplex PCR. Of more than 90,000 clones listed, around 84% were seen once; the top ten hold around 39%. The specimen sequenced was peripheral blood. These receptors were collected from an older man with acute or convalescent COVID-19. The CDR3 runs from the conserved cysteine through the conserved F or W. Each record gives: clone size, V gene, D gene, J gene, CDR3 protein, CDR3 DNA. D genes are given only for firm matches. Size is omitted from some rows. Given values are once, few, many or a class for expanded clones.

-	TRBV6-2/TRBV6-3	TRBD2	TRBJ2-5	CASSYVGFGLAGAQETQYF	TGTGCCAGCAGTTACGTCGGCTTTGGGCTAGCGGGAGCCCAAGAGACCCAGTACTTC
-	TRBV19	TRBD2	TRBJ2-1	CATGRGEGSSYNEQFF	TGTGCCACCGGTCGGGGGGAGGGGAGCTCCTACAATGAGCAGTTCTTC
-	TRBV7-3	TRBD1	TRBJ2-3	CASSHGQDTQYF	TGTGCCAGCAGCCACGGACAGGACACGCAGTATTTT
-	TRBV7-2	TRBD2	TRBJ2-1	CASSATSGVYNEQFF	TGTGCCAGCAGCGCTACTAGCGGGGTCTACAATGAGCAGTTCTTC
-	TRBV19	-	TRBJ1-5	CASSIVGGSGNQPQHF	TGTGCCAGTAGTATAGTCGGGGGATCGGGCAATCAGCCCCAGCATTTT
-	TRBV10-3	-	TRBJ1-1	CAIRPTTENTEAFF	TGTGCCATCAGGCCGACGACAGAGAACACTGAAGCTTTCTTT
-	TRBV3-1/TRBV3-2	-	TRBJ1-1	CASSPLGDTEAFF	TGTGCCAGCAGCCCTCTAGGGGATACTGAAGCTTTCTTT
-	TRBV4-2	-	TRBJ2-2	CASSQLKGVGGELFF	TGTGCCAGCAGCCAACTCAAGGGGGTGGGCGGGGAGCTGTTTTTT
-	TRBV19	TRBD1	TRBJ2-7	CASTPGQGTEQYF	TGTGCCAGTACCCCGGGACAGGGAACCGAGCAGTACTTC
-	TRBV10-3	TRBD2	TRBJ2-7	CAIRTSGGSYEQYF	TGTGCCATACGTACTAGCGGGGGCTCCTACGAGCAGTACTTC
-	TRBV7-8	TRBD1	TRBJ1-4	CASRQGGNEKLFF	TGTGCCAGCCGACAGGGCGGAAATGAAAAACTGTTTTTT
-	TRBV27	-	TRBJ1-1	CASSINRAVSEAFF	TGTGCCAGCAGTATAAACAGGGCCGTTTCTGAAGCTTTCTTT
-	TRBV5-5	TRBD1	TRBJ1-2	CASSSGTGSQYTF	TGTGCCAGCAGTTCCGGGACAGGGTCTCAGTACACCTTC
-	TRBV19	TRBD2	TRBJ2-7	CASSIGLAGGREQYF	TGTGCCAGTAGTATTGGACTAGCGGGAGGGAGGGAGCAGTACTTC
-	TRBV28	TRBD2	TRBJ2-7	CASSSPGAGGPHF	TGTGCCAGCAGTTCGCCGGGAGCGGGAGGGCCTCACTTC
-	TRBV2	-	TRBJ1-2	CASSLGRAYGYTF	TGTGCCAGCAGTCTCGGCAGGGCCTATGGCTACACCTTC
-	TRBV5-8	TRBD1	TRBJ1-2	CASSAGQGHYGYTF	TGTGCCAGCAGCGCCGGACAGGGGCACTATGGCTACACCTTC
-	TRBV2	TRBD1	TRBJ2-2	CASRQTTGDTGELFF	TGTGCCAGCAGGCAAACGACAGGGGACACCGGGGAGCTGTTTTTT
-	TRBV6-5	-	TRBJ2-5	CASSPGDRETQYF	TGTGCCAGCAGTCCGGGGGATAGGGAGACCCAGTACTTC
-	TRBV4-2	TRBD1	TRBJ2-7	CASSRQGAYEQYF	TGTGCCAGCAGCCGGCAGGGGGCTTACGAGCAGTACTTC
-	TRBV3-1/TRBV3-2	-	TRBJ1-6	CASSQAKYNSPLHF	TGTGCCAGCAGCCAGGCCAAGTATAATTCACCCCTCCACTTT
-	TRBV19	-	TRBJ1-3	CASSIGGYITRNTIYF	TGTGCCAGTAGTATTGGAGGGTATATTACCCGGAACACCATATATTTT
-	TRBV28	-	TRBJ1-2	CASSMAYGYTF	TGTGCCAGCAGCATGGCTTATGGCTACACCTTC
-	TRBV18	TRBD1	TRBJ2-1	CASSLSGGWNEQFF	TGTGCCAGCTCGCTCTCAGGGGGCTGGAATGAGCAGTTCTTC
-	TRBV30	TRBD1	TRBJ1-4	CAWRGDRESEKLFF	TGTGCCTGGAGGGGGGACAGGGAGAGTGAAAAACTGTTTTTT
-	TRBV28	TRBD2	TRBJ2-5	CASSLRGLFNETQYF	TGTGCCAGCAGTCTCCGGGGACTATTCAATGAGACCCAGTACTTC
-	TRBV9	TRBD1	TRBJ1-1	CASSARQGMNTEAFF	TGTGCCAGCAGCGCTCGACAGGGGATGAACACTGAAGCTTTCTTT
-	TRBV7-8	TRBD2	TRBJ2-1	CASSSIHRLAGVYNEQFF	TGTGCCAGCAGCTCAATTCACCGACTAGCGGGAGTGTACAATGAGCAGTTCTTC
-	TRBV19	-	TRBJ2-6	CASSIMQGLSGANVLTF	TGTGCCAGTAGTATCATGCAGGGTCTAAGTGGGGCCAACGTCCTGACTTTC
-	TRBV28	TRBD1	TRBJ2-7	CASSPGTEIHYEQYF	TGTGCCAGCAGCCCCGGGACAGAGATTCACTACGAGCAGTACTTC
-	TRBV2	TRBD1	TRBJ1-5	CASVGQGNNQPQHF	TGTGCCAGCGTCGGACAGGGAAACAATCAGCCCCAGCATTTT
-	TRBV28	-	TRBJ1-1	CASIKHGGTEAFF	TGTGCCAGCATCAAACATGGAGGCACTGAAGCTTTCTTT
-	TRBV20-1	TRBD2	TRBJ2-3	CSASRASGSTDTQYF	TGCAGTGCTAGTAGGGCTAGCGGGAGCACAGATACGCAGTATTTT
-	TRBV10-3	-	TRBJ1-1	CAITQAEGNTEAFF	TGTGCCATCACCCAGGCGGAGGGGAACACTGAAGCTTTCTTT
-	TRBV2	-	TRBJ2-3	CASSDRSRTDTQYF	TGTGCCAGCAGTGACAGGTCCCGCACAGATACGCAGTATTTT
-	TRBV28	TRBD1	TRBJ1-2	CASSLEGAAFYGYTF	TGTGCCAGCAGTTTAGAGGGGGCGGCTTTCTATGGCTACACCTTC
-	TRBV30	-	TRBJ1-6	CAWSVAGWNSPLHF	TGTGCCTGGAGTGTAGCAGGCTGGAATTCACCCCTCCACTTT
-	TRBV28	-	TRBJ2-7	CASSSRGIGAYEQYF	TGTGCCAGCAGTTCCCGAGGGATCGGGGCCTACGAGCAGTACTTC
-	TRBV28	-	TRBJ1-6	CASRQGVTNSPLHF	TGTGCCAGCAGGCAAGGGGTGACAAATTCACCCCTCCACTTT
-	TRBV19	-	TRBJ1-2	CASSPQGTSYGYTF	TGTGCCAGTAGTCCCCAGGGGACGTCCTATGGCTACACCTTC
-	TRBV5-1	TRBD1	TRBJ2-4	CASSWTGEGNIQYF	TGCGCCAGCTCTTGGACAGGGGAAGGAAACATTCAGTACTTC
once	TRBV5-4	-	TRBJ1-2	CASSGRSTGPPGGYGYTF	TGTGCCAGCAGCGGGAGGTCTACAGGCCCTCCGGGGGGCTATGGCTACACCTTC
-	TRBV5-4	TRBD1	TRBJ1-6	CASSQGERGSPLHF	TGTGCCAGCAGCCAGGGGGAAAGGGGATCACCCCTCCACTTT
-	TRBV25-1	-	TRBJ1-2	CASSDDYDRPNYGYTF	TGTGCCAGCAGTGATGATTATGACAGGCCTAACTATGGCTACACCTTC
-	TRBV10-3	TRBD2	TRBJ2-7	CAIRSGTSSYEQYF	TGTGCCATCCGCTCCGGGACTAGTTCTTACGAGCAGTACTTC
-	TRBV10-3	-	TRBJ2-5	CAISEPPRFETQYF	TGTGCCATCAGTGAGCCCCCCCGGTTTGAGACCCAGTACTTC
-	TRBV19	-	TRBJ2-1	CASSMAGSSYNEQFF	TGTGCCAGTAGTATGGCCGGGTCCTCCTACAATGAGCAGTTCTTC
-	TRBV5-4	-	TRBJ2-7	CASSPDPGVAEQYF	TGTGCCAGCAGCCCTGACCCGGGAGTAGCTGAGCAGTACTTC
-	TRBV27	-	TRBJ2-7	CASSLTLARTEQYF	TGTGCCAGCAGTTTAACTCTAGCGAGGACCGAGCAGTACTTC
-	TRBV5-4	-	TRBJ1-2	CASSFGSGAYGYTF	TGTGCCAGCAGCTTCGGGTCAGGGGCATATGGCTACACCTTC
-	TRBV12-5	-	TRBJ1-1	CASGPSVAEAFF	TGTGCTAGTGGCCCCTCAGTGGCTGAAGCTTTCTTT
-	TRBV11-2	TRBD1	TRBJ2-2	CASRIGQGANTGELFF	TGTGCCAGCAGGATAGGACAGGGGGCGAACACCGGGGAGCTGTTTTTT
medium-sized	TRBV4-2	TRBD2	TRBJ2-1	CASSQDASGSGDEQFF	TGTGCCAGCAGCCAAGATGCTAGCGGGAGCGGGGATGAGCAGTTCTTC
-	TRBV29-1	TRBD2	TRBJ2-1	CSVDRAGVNEQFF	TGCAGCGTTGACCGAGCGGGAGTAAATGAGCAGTTCTTC
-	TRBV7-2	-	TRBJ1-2	CASSPAAGNYGYTF	TGTGCCAGCAGCCCGGCGGCGGGTAACTATGGCTACACCTTC